The rows below give T cell receptor beta chains drawn from one sample of a study of shared clonotypes between healthy human individuals. Profiling relied on immunoSEQ multiplex PCR, and the TCRdb table lists in-frame clones only, not all of them. The data show around 2,000,000 clones, roughly 91% seen once. Material: naive CD8+ T cells from PBMCs. The receptors shown here come from a man between 18 and 29 years old in good health. Some clones in this sample may be carry-over from other donors' samples. CDR3s include the opening cysteine and the closing phenylalanine or tryptophan. Fields, in order: V gene, clone size, J gene, D gene, CDR3 DNA, CDR3 protein. The D gene is left open where the match is weak. The listing skips clone size in some rows; elsewhere it reads once, few, many or a size class.

TRBV9,few,TRBJ1-1,-,TGTGCCAGCACCCTCACAGGGTTCGACACTGAAGCTTTCTTT,CASTLTGFDTEAFF
TRBV28,once,TRBJ2-7,TRBD1,TGTGCCAGCAGTTTATGGGGGACAGGGACATTCTACGAGCAGTACTTC,CASSLWGTGTFYEQYF
TRBV5-1,-,TRBJ2-7,-,TGCGCCAGCAGCTTATCTATAGGACGTCCCTACGAGCAGTACTTC,CASSLSIGRPYEQYF
TRBV7-2,-,TRBJ2-1,-,TGTGCCAGCAGCTTCAAAACCTCCCCCCGACATGAGCAGTTCTTC,CASSFKTSPRHEQFF
TRBV27,-,TRBJ1-2,-,TGTGCCAGCAGTTTATCCGAAGGGGCCGGCTACACCTTC,CASSLSEGAGYTF
TRBV4-3,-,TRBJ1-4,-,TGCGCCAGCAGCCAAGTATTACAGGGTGGGGAAAAACTGTTTTTT,CASSQVLQGGEKLFF
TRBV19,-,TRBJ2-2,-,TGTGCCAGTAGTATCGGGCAGGGTGGTACCGGGGAGCTGTTTTTT,CASSIGQGGTGELFF
TRBV28,-,TRBJ2-7,-,TGTGCCAGCAGTTTACTGACGGATACCTACGAGCAGTACTTC,CASSLLTDTYEQYF
TRBV7-6,-,TRBJ2-7,TRBD2,TGTGCCAGCAGCCTAACCCTGCGGGGGGCGGACTACGAGCAGTACTTC,CASSLTLRGADYEQYF
TRBV19,-,TRBJ1-1,-,TGTGCCAGTAGGGAAGGGGGGGAGAACACTGAAGCTTTCTTT,CASREGGENTEAFF
TRBV11-2,-,TRBJ2-5,-,TGTGCCAGCAGCTTAATGGGGCAAGAGACCCAGTACTTC,CASSLMGQETQYF
TRBV6-4,-,TRBJ2-2,-,TGTGCCAGCAGTGACTCGAAACCGGGACACAACACCGGGGAGCTGTTTTTT,CASSDSKPGHNTGELFF
TRBV19,-,TRBJ2-7,TRBD2,TGTGCCAGTAGTATTTCCGGACTAGCGGGAGGTAACTACGAGCAGTACTTC,CASSISGLAGGNYEQYF
TRBV7-9,-,TRBJ2-7,-,TGTGCCAGCAGCGACGACTACAAATACGAGCAGTACTTC,CASSDDYKYEQYF
TRBV10-1,-,TRBJ2-2,TRBD2,TGCGCCAGCAGTACAGGACTAGCGGGAGGGCCCACCGGGGAGCTGTTTTTT,CASSTGLAGGPTGELFF
TRBV28,-,TRBJ2-5,-,TGTGCCAGCAGCAAGATTGGACGGCCCCAAGAGACCCAGTACTTC,CASSKIGRPQETQYF
TRBV11-2,-,TRBJ2-1,-,TGTGCCAGCAGAAACAATGAGCAGTTCTTC,CASRNNEQFF
TRBV19,-,TRBJ1-4,-,TGTGCCAGTAGTCACAGGACAGAGGGCGATGAAAAACTGTTTTTT,CASSHRTEGDEKLFF
TRBV6-1,-,TRBJ2-3,-,TGTGCCAGCATGACATACCCTCAGCATGATACGCAGTATTTT,CASMTYPQHDTQYF
TRBV28,-,TRBJ2-5,-,TGTGCCAGCAGTCAAAGGGGGGGCGCCGGGACCCAGTACTTC,CASSQRGGAGTQYF
TRBV7-9,-,TRBJ2-5,-,TGTGCCAGCAGCTTAGTCGGCAGAGGAGAGACCCAGTACTTC,CASSLVGRGETQYF
TRBV18,few,TRBJ1-2,-,TGTGCCAGCTCACGGCCGGAAGGGGAGACAACTAAGTACGGCTACACCTTC,CASSRPEGETTKYGYTF
TRBV13,-,TRBJ1-2,-,TGTGCCAGCAGCTTAGGCCGGGCAGTCCTGTCTAACTATGGCTACACCTTC,CASSLGRAVLSNYGYTF
TRBV11-2,-,TRBJ1-4,TRBD1,TGTGCCAGCAGTGGAAGCCGGGACAGGGCTAGGGGACTGTTTTTT,CASSGSRDRARGLFF
TRBV15,-,TRBJ1-2,-,TGTGCCACCAGCAGAGGGCCAGTCTATGGCTACACCTTC,CATSRGPVYGYTF
TRBV7-9,-,TRBJ2-7,-,TGTGCCAGCAGCTCGCGGGGAAACAACGAGCAGTACTTC,CASSSRGNNEQYF
TRBV9,-,TRBJ2-1,TRBD2,TGTGCCAGCGGACTAGGCGCATCTTCCGATGAGCAGTTCTTC,CASGLGASSDEQFF
TRBV13,-,TRBJ2-1,TRBD1,TGTGCCAGCAGCGTTAGAAACAGGGGTAATGAGCAGTTCTTC,CASSVRNRGNEQFF
TRBV5-1,-,TRBJ2-7,-,TGCGCCAGCAGCTTTAACCGGGACGGGCGCTACGAGCAGTACTTC,CASSFNRDGRYEQYF
TRBV4-2,-,TRBJ2-7,-,TGTGCCAGCAGCGCCCAGAGCTCCTACGAGCAGTACTTC,CASSAQSSYEQYF
TRBV6-5,-,TRBJ1-5,-,TGTGCCAGCAGTTACTCGCTTGGCAGTAATCAGCCCCAGCATTTT,CASSYSLGSNQPQHF
TRBV11-2,-,TRBJ2-7,-,TGTGCCAGCAGCTTAGAGGCAGTCCTATCCTACGAGCAGTACTTC,CASSLEAVLSYEQYF
TRBV29-1,-,TRBJ1-1,TRBD1,TGCAGCGTCTGGACAGGGAGGAACACTGAAGCTTTCTTT,CSVWTGRNTEAFF
TRBV28,-,TRBJ2-7,-,TGTGCCAGCAGTCCTAGCGCCTACGAGCAGTACTTC,CASSPSAYEQYF
TRBV7-9,-,TRBJ2-7,-,TGTGCCAGCAGCTTAGCCTCAGGGAAGGCTTACGAGCAGTACTTC,CASSLASGKAYEQYF
TRBV27,-,TRBJ2-4,-,TGTGCCAGCAGTTTCCCCAGAGGCATTCAGTACTTC,CASSFPRGIQYF
TRBV7-9,-,TRBJ1-5,-,TGTGCCAGCAGCCCGGGTTGGGGGGGAGGCAATCAGCCCCAGCATTTT,CASSPGWGGGNQPQHF
TRBV5-4,-,TRBJ2-7,TRBD1,TGTGCCAGCAGCTTGGGGGACAGGGGTTACGAGCAGTACTTC,CASSLGDRGYEQYF
TRBV7-9,-,TRBJ2-7,-,TGTGCCAGCAGCTCCCCGGGGGAGGGGGATTCCTACGAGCAGTACTTC,CASSSPGEGDSYEQYF
TRBV29-1,-,TRBJ2-3,-,TGCAGCGTCCCTCGTGGAGGGGTGCTTTCAGATACGCAGTATTTT,CSVPRGGVLSDTQYF
TRBV6-1,-,TRBJ1-1,TRBD1,TGTGCCAGCAGTGAAATAACAGGGGTGAACACTGAAGCTTTCTTT,CASSEITGVNTEAFF
TRBV29-1,few,TRBJ1-1,-,TGCAGCGTCGCCCCGTCGACAGTCAGGAACACTGAAGCTTTCTTT,CSVAPSTVRNTEAFF
TRBV5-6,-,TRBJ2-1,TRBD1,TGTGCCAGCAGCGCGGGACAGGGGTTGCACAATGAGCAGTTCTTC,CASSAGQGLHNEQFF
TRBV5-6,-,TRBJ2-2,TRBD1,TGTGCCAGCAGCGCCCACAGGGGGAACACCGGGGAGCTGTTTTTT,CASSAHRGNTGELFF
TRBV6-1,once,TRBJ1-1,-,TGTGCCAGCAGAGACCCGGGGGAATGGAACACTGAAGCTTTCTTT,CASRDPGEWNTEAFF
TRBV14,-,TRBJ2-2,-,TGTGCCAGCAGCCACGACGGGAATGGGGGCGGGGAGCTGTTTTTT,CASSHDGNGGGELFF
TRBV7-2,-,TRBJ1-5,-,TGTGCCAGCAGCTTAGGGGCAGTTAGCAATCAGCCCCAGCATTTT,CASSLGAVSNQPQHF
TRBV5-4,-,TRBJ2-5,-,TGTGCCAGCAGCGGCCAGGTGGGGACCCAGTACTTC,CASSGQVGTQYF
TRBV7-8,-,TRBJ2-2,TRBD1,TGTGCCAGCAGCTGGACAGGGAACACCGGGGAGCTGTTTTTT,CASSWTGNTGELFF
TRBV7-2,-,TRBJ2-7,-,TGTGCCAGCAGCTTAGCCAGGGGACTCTACGAGCAGTACTTC,CASSLARGLYEQYF
TRBV7-9,-,TRBJ2-7,-,TGTGCCAGCAGCTTCGCGCGGGACCGGAGCTCCTACGAGCAGTACTTC,CASSFARDRSSYEQYF
TRBV29-1,-,TRBJ1-1,TRBD1,TGCAGCGTTCAAGTACGACCGGACAGGGGGGGCACTGAAGCTTTCTTT,CSVQVRPDRGGTEAFF
TRBV6-5,-,TRBJ2-2,-,TGTGCCAGCAGAGGACAAGGGGGTACCGGGGAGCTGTTTTTT,CASRGQGGTGELFF